The 12 T cell receptor beta chains listed next were all sequenced from one sample in a study of T cell repertoires in cytomegalovirus infection. What these receptors recognize is not known. Each CDR3 protein is one row after TCRdb ran MiXCR on the reads. The table has about 890,000 distinct CDR3 sequences, under 40% seen once. The sample in question was cultured CD8+ T cells from PBMCs, obtained from culture after CMV antigen stimulation. The receptor set was obtained from a human donor in good health (CMV status not recorded). Some clones in this sample may be carry-over from other donors' samples.

The chain couples TRBV10-3 to TRBJ1-1; the D is unclear. Germline V gene lookup returns CDR1 ENHRY and CDR2 SYGVKD. The CDR3 totals 13 residues. Between the trimmed V and J ends, which lost 2 bases and 1 base, there was a span of 5 bases. The CDR3 DNA sequence: TGTGCCATCAGTGAGGTCGGGAACACTGAAGCTTTCTTT. It translates to CAISEVGNTEAFF.

This clonotype appeared many times. This chain connects TRBV27 to TRBJ1-2; possibly TRBD1 for D (6 bases). The CDR3 spans 13 residues. From germline, CDR1 is MNHEY and CDR2 SMNVEV (reference sequence). V shed 3 bases and J shed 8 bases, with 13 bases lying between them. This chain's CDR3 is CASSFGGGRGYTF. The CDR3 nucleotides read TGTGCCAGCAGTTTTGGAGGGGGTCGAGGCTACACCTTC.

The V call is TRBV6-5, the J call TRBJ2-2; D is perhaps TRBD2 (5 bases). The ends were cut back, 5 bases at V and 6 bases at J, with 13 bases in the middle. This CDR3 has 14 residues. Germline CDR1 is MNHEY and CDR2 is SVGAGI. The CDR3 here is CASSIGIMSGELFF. DNA of the CDR3: TGTGCCAGCAGTATCGGGATAATGTCCGGGGAGCTGTTTTTT.

This chain links TRBV27 with TRBJ2-2, with TRBD2 matching 8 bases. V was pared by 5 bases and J by 4 bases, with 9 bases of the junction left unmatched. CDR1 and CDR2 (germline): MNHEY, SMNVEV (reference sequence). The CDR3 has 16 residues. This CDR3 is CASSPRGGLGTGELFF. In nucleotides, the CDR3 is TGTGCCAGCAGTCCCCGCGGGGGGTTAGGCACCGGGGAGCTGTTTTTT.

The rearrangement joins TRBV7-8 to TRBJ2-7; the match to TRBD1 covers 9 bases. Per germline, CDR1 SGHVS and CDR2 FQNEAQ. The CDR3 sequence is 12 residues long. CDR3 protein: CVSSHRGHEQYV. The DNA for the CDR3 is TGTGTCAGCAGTCACAGGGGGCACGAGCAGTACGTC.

The V and J genes are TRBV9 and TRBJ2-5; the D gene is possibly TRBD2 (6 bases). CDR3 length: 15 residues. Germline CDR1 SGDLS, CDR2 YYNGEE. The V end lost 0 bases, the J end lost 0 bases, and 9 bases lay between the germline ends. CDR3 protein: CASSVGGGDQETQYF. CDR3 DNA sequence: TGTGCCAGCAGCGTAGGGGGCGGGGACCAAGAGACCCAGTACTTC.

The gene calls are TRBV20-1 and TRBJ1-1, with no clear D. The CDR3 runs to 14 residues. Trimming shortened V by 0 bases and J by 4 bases, and 12 bases separated the two germline ends. From germline, CDR1 is DFQATT and CDR2 SNEGSKA (reference sequence). The CDR3 here is CSARDPQEGTEAFF. The CDR3 nucleotides are TGCAGTGCTAGAGATCCCCAGGAGGGCACTGAAGCTTTCTTT.

The chain recombines TRBV5-4 with TRBJ1-1; D uncertain. The V end lost 5 bases, the J end lost 6 bases, and 11 bases lay between the germline ends. Germline assignment: CDR1 SGHNT and CDR2 YYREEE (reference sequence). The CDR3 spans 12 residues. CDR3 region: CASRDGRSEAFF. Written as DNA, the CDR3 is TGTGCCAGCAGAGATGGACGTTCTGAAGCTTTCTTT.

The chain couples TRBV28 to TRBJ2-1, with 8 bases aligning to TRBD2. The length of the CDR3 is 15 residues. The germline V gene encodes CDR1 MDHEN and CDR2 SYDVKM. With V trimmed by 4 bases and J by 7 bases, 9 bases remained unmatched. The CDR3 reads CASSSPRRGGNEQFF. The CDR3 DNA is TGTGCCAGCAGTTCCCCCCGACGGGGGGGGAATGAGCAGTTCTTC.

This clonotype has just one count. The chain combines TRBV14 with TRBJ1-1, with D hard to call. The CDR3 has 15 amino acids. Trimming cost V 1 base and J 1 base, with 10 bases left between them. Looked up from germline, CDR1 is SGHDN and CDR2 is FVKESK. The CDR3: CASSQGYSPNTEAFF. DNA of the CDR3: TGTGCCAGCAGCCAAGGTTACAGCCCGAACACTGAAGCTTTCTTT.

This clonotype appeared a few times. The rearrangement joins TRBV12-3 or TRBV12-4 to TRBJ2-7, with 7 nucleotides matching TRBD1. The CDR3 is 14 amino acids. Trimming at V came to 5 bases and at J to 2 bases, leaving 6 bases not matched to a gene. The CDR3 DNA sequence: TGTGCCAGCAGTCCGGGGACAGTCGCCTACGAGCAGTACTTC. Translated: CASSPGTVAYEQYF.

At least ten counts were recorded for this clonotype. V and J are TRBV7-8 and TRBJ2-6; 8 bases match TRBD1. Looked up from germline, CDR1 is SGHVS and CDR2 is FQNEAQ. This CDR3 has 16 residues. V shed 4 bases and J 2 bases; nucleotides not matched to a gene: 4. This CDR3 reads CASSSLQGAGANVLTF. Here the CDR3 DNA reads TGTGCCAGCAGCTCCTTACAGGGGGCTGGGGCCAACGTCCTGACTTTC. Looking up the rest from reference TRBV7-8 and TRBJ2-6 gives the full variable domain: GAGVSQSPRYKVAKRGQDVALRCDPISGHVSLFWYQQALGQGPEFLTYFQNEAQLDKSGLPSDRFFAERPEGSVSTLKIQRTQQEDSAVYLCASSSLQGAGANVLTFGAGSRLTVL.